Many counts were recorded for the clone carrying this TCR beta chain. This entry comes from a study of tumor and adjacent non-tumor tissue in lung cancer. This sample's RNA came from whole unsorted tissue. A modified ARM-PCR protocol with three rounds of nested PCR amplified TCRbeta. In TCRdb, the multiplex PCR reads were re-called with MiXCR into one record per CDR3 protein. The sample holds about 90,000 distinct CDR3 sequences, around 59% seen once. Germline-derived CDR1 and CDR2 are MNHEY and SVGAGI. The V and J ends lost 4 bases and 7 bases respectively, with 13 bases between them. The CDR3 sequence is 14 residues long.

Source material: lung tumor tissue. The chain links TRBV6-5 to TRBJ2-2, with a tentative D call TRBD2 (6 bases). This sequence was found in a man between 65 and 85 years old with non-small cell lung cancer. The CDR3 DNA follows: TGTGCCAGCAGTTTCGGGACTCAGCACGGGGAGCTGTTTTTT. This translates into CASSFGTQHGELFF.